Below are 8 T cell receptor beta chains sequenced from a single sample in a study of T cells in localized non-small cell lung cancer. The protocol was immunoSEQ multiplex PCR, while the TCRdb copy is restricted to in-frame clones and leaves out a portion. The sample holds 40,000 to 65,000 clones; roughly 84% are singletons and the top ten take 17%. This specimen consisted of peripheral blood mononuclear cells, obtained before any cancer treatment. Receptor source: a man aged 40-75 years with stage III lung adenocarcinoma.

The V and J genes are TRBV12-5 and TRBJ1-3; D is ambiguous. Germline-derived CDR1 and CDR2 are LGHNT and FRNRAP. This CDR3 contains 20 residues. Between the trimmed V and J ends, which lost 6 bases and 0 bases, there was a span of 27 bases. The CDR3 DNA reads TGTGCTAGTGGCGTATTCAGGCCCCGATTGGTTTCTCTCTCTGGAAACACCATATATTTT. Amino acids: CASGVFRPRLVSLSGNTIYF.

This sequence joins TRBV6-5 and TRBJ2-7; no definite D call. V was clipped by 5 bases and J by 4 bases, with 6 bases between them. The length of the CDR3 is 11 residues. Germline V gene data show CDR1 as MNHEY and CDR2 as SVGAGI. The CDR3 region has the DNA TGTGCCAGCAGTCTTCAGTACGAGCAGTACTTC. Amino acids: CASSLQYEQYF.

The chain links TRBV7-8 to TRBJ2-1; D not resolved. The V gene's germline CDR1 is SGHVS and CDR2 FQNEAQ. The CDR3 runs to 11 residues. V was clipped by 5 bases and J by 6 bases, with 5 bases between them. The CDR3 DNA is TGTGCCAGCAGCCCAACCAATGAGCAGTTCTTC. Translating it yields CASSPTNEQFF.

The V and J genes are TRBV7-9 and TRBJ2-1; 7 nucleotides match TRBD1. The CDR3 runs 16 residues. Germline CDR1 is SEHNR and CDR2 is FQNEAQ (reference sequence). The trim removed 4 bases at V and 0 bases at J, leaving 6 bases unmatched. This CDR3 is CASSYPTGVSYNEQFF. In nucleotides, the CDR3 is TGTGCCAGCAGCTACCCCACAGGGGTCTCCTACAATGAGCAGTTCTTC.

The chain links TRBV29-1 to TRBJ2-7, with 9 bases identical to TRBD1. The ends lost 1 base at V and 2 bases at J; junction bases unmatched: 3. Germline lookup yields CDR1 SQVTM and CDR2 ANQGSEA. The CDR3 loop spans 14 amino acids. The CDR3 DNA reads TGCAGCGTTGAAGGGACAGGGGACACCTACGAGCAGTACTTC. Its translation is CSVEGTGDTYEQYF.

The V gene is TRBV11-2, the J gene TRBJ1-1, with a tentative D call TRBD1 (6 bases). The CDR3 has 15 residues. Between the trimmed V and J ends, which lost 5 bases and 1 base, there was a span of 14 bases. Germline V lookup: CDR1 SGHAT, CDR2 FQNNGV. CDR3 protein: CASSMNGQRNTEAFF. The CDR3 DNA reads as TGTGCCAGCAGCATGAACGGACAGCGGAACACTGAAGCTTTCTTT.

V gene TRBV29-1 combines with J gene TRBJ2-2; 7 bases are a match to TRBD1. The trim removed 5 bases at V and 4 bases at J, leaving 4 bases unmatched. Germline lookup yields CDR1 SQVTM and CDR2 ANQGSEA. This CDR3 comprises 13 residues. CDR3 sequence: CSVTRDSTGELFF. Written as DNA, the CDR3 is TGCAGCGTTACACGGGACAGCACCGGGGAGCTGTTTTTT.

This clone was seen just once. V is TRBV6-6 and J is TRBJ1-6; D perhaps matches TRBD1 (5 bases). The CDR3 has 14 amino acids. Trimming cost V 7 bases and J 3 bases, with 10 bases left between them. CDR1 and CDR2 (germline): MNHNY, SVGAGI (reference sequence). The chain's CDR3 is CASTPGGYNSPLHF. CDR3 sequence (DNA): TGTGCCAGCACCCCGGGGGGCTATAATTCACCCCTCCACTTT.